What follows describes a single TCR beta chain. Its target is not known. This record comes from a study of T cells in Graves' hyperthyroidism and ophthalmopathy. Findings of the study overall: Appearing also in blood were most of the thyroid clonotypes expanded above 0.001.

CDR1 is SGHVS and CDR2 is FNYEAQ in the germline V gene. V lost 2 bases and J 1 base, leaving 11 bases between the germline ends. The CDR3 runs 15 residues. Amplification of TCR beta CDR3 regions used RNA as the template. The HTBI set primed first-round TCR CDR3 RT-PCR. Via MiXCR, TCRdb re-called the multiplex PCR reads, giving one row per CDR3 protein. Counted here are 45,000 to 55,000 distinct CDR3 sequences, around 55% occurring once; the ten biggest clones make up under 35%. The receptor's source is a man younger than 30 with Graves' hyperthyroidism. Sample: peripheral blood or thyroid tissue (not recorded which). The rearrangement joins TRBV7-6 to TRBJ1-1, with D unresolved. The CDR3 DNA reads as TGTGCCAGCAGCTTAATTGCAAACGAGAACACTGAAGCTTTCTTT. Amino acids: CASSLIANENTEAFF.